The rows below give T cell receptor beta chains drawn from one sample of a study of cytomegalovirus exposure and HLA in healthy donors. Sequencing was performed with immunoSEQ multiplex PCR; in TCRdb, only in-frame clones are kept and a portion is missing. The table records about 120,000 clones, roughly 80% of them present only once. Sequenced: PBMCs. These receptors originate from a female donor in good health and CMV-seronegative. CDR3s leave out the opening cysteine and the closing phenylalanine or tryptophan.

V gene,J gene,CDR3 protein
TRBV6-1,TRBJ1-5,ASRPGQGNQPQH
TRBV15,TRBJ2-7,ATRNEGTGGEQY
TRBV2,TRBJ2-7,ASTSGGYEQY
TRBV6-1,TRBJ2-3,ASSGYQGDTQY
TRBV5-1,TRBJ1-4,ASSAPGGAGEKLF
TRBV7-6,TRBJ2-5,ATSATGGLQETQY
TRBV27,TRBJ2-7,ASSKGDDGSYEQY
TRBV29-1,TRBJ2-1,SALQLGTSGGDGEQF
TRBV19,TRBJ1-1,ASSMGYSNTEAF
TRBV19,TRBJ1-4,ASSNRDRGDEKLF
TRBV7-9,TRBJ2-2,ASSEDRVAGELF
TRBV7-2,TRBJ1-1,ASSSGQGSWNTEAF
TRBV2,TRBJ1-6,ASSEGFGSGTGATFINSPLH
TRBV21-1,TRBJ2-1,ASSSQTSGGAGAEQF
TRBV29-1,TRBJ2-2,SVGAPGIDTGELF
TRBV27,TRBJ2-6,ASMGQNPVANVLT
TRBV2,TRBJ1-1,ASSEAGARTEAF
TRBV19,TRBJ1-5,ASSIVGGSQPQH